The 6 T cell receptor beta chains below were found in one sample sequenced in a study of beta chain features in type 1 diabetes. Of the isolated RNA, all was reverse transcribed, and so the sequenced material was expressed TCRB transcripts. TCRdb's table, derived via immunoSEQ multiplex PCR, lists solely in-frame clones and lacks some. The sample contains approximately 150,000 clones, about 9.1% of which appear only once. Sequencing was done on a sample of central memory CD4+ T cells from blood. The receptors originated from a woman between 18 and 29 years old in good health.

The chain couples TRBV7-9 to TRBJ2-7; D is possibly TRBD2 (6 bases). The CDR3 loop spans 14 amino acids. The V and J ends lost 5 bases and 2 bases respectively, with 13 bases between them. Germline V gene sequence: CDR1 SEHNR, CDR2 FQNEAQ (reference sequence). This CDR3 is CASSPPRTTYEQYF. DNA for the CDR3: TGTGCCAGCAGCCCTCCGAGGACTACCTACGAGCAGTACTTC.

This rearrangement joins TRBV29-1 to TRBJ2-2; TRBD1 aligns across 9 bases. The ends lost 7 bases at V and 4 bases at J; junction bases unmatched: 10. Germline V gene sequence: CDR1 SQVTM, CDR2 ANQGSEA. There are 15 residues in the CDR3. The CDR3, as DNA: TGCAGCGCTGTCTCACAGGGGGCGGGCACCGGGGAGCTGTTTTTT. This gives the protein CSAVSQGAGTGELFF.

The chain uses TRBV6-1 and TRBJ1-2; TRBD1 is a possible D gene (5 bases). The CDR3 sequence is 13 residues long. Germline V gene sequence: CDR1 MNHNS, CDR2 SASEGT. Trimming left V 10 bases short and J 8 bases short, with 20 bases between. CDR3 amino acids: CAIRAGRVEGYTF. The CDR3 DNA reads as TGTGCCATCAGGGCGGGGAGGGTAGAAGGCTACACCTTC.

This chain's CDR3 is CAWSVFYEQYF. CDR3 coding DNA: TGTGCCTGGAGTGTATTCTACGAGCAGTACTTC. This chain links TRBV30 with TRBJ2-5, with D uncertain. The J call is doubtful: the DNA matches TRBJ2-7 better. The CDR3 extends over 11 amino acids. Per germline, CDR1 GTSNPN and CDR2 SVGIG (reference sequence).

The chain links TRBV11-2 to TRBJ2-2; 14 positions agree with TRBD2. CDR3 length equals 19 residues. Germline V lookup: CDR1 SGHAT, CDR2 FQNNGV. Unmatched junction bases numbered 7, after V lost 4 bases and J lost 0 bases. In DNA form, the CDR3 reads TGTGCCAGCAGCTCACCCGGGACTAGCGGGGGCGCGAACACCGGGGAGCTGTTTTTT. Residues: CASSSPGTSGGANTGELFF.

The chain links TRBV29-1 to TRBJ2-5; D possibly corresponds to TRBD2 (5 bases). The CDR3 spans 13 residues. Germline lookup yields CDR1 SQVTM and CDR2 ANQGSEA. V dropped 7 bases and J dropped 4 bases, with 16 bases sitting between them. The CDR3 DNA reads as TGCAGCGCGGCTCGATCAGAGGGAGAGACCCAGTACTTC. Encoded protein: CSAARSEGETQYF.